A selection of T cell receptor beta chains follows, all from one sample in a study of patients and donors after allogeneic stem cell transplantation. TCRdb reprocessed the RT-PCR reads with MiXCR, giving one entry per CDR3 protein. The repertoire holds some 880,000 distinct CDR3 sequences, with more than 15% as singletons. Sequencing was done on a sample of blood, either unsorted or a sorted T cell fraction (not recorded which). These TCRs come from a human donor who was either an allogeneic HSCT recipient or a stem cell or donor lymphocyte infusion donor (not recorded which). It is not recorded whose cells these are; they may come from a transplant donor. Both conserved end residues are part of each CDR3.

CDR3: CSARGLFSYEQYF
J: TRBJ2-7
length: 13
V: TRBV20-1

CDR3: CATTRAGGPDTQYF
J: TRBJ2-3
length: 14
V: TRBV5-6

CDR3: CASSFGQGNGELFF
J: TRBJ2-2
length: 14
V: TRBV12-3/TRBV12-4

CDR3: CSARRGSGVYGYTF
J: TRBJ1-2
length: 14
V: TRBV20-1

CDR3: CASSYTRTGPRGYTF
J: TRBJ1-2
length: 15
V: TRBV6-5

CDR3: CASSFRVRGEQFF
J: TRBJ2-1
length: 13
V: TRBV7-9

CDR3: CASGQGLFEAFF
J: TRBJ1-1
length: 12
V: TRBV12-3/TRBV12-4

CDR3: CASSLVYAEITQYF
J: TRBJ2-3
length: 14
V: TRBV7-8

CDR3: CATSDPSQGHGNQPQHF
J: TRBJ1-5
length: 17
V: TRBV24-1

CDR3: CASSEIGRGSYNEQFF
J: TRBJ2-1
length: 16
V: TRBV2

CDR3: CATSDGNRVGGYEQYF
J: TRBJ2-7
length: 16
V: TRBV24-1